The source of this T cell receptor beta chain is a study of CD8 T cells in ankylosing spondylitis. Study-level findings and limits: Seemingly distinctive of ankylosing spondylitis blood was a TCR beta motif formed by eight highly homologous variants.

This clonotype was counted between two and nine times. Its matching antigen is unknown. Losses at the gene ends were 6 bases for V and 4 bases for J; bases not matched to a gene: 14. The CDR3 spans 16 residues. CDR1 and CDR2 from the germline V gene are DFQATT and SNEGSKA (reference sequence). In TCRdb, the 5' RACE reads were re-called with MiXCR into one record per CDR3 protein. Here the sample spans some 840,000 distinct CDR3 sequences, about 11% being singletons. The chain recombines TRBV20-1 with TRBJ2-1; 8 positions agree with TRBD2. This clonotype was sampled from a male donor with ankylosing spondylitis. Input material: blood, either unsorted or a sorted T cell fraction (not recorded which). The CDR3 region is CSAILVRGGNYNEQFF. DNA for the CDR3: TGCAGTGCCATACTAGTCCGGGGGGGCAATTACAATGAGCAGTTCTTC.